This T cell receptor beta chain was found in a study of early T cells in non-severe SARS-CoV-2 infection. For the study at large: The sequenced material was bulk RNA from unsorted whole blood, and its chains were unpaired. Study-level results: Matching against VDJdb likely underestimated virus-specific expansions, favoring anti-spike CD8.

Germline assignment: CDR1 DFQATT and CDR2 SNEGSKA (reference sequence). J gave up 6 bases and V 4 bases, and 8 bases lay outside the gene matches. This CDR3 is 14 amino acids long. In regard to this clonotype: Its antigen is as yet unknown.

TCRdb re-called the 5' RACE reads with MiXCR, one entry per CDR3 protein. The repertoire holds 55,000 to 70,000 distinct CDR3 sequences, with 8.5% to 10% as singletons. This clonotype was sampled from an adult who was a healthcare worker with PCR-confirmed SARS-CoV-2 infection or an uninfected control (not recorded which). The sample taken for sequencing was whole blood. The chain is built from TRBV20-1 and TRBJ2-7; 11 bases are a match to TRBD1. CDR3 nucleotide sequence: TGCAGTGCTAATAAGGACAGGGGGCTCGGCGAGCAGTACTTC. It encodes CSANKDRGLGEQYF.